The 10 T cell receptor beta chains presented below share a single source sample, sequenced in a study of T cells in localized non-small cell lung cancer. Sequencing was performed with immunoSEQ multiplex PCR; in TCRdb, only in-frame clones are kept and a portion is missing. The sample lists tens of thousands of clones, 75% to 90% seen once, with 5.5% to 7% in the top ten. The input for sequencing was peripheral blood, taken before any cancer treatment. The receptors here all came from a man aged 40 to 75 with stage I lung adenocarcinoma.

This clone has just a few counts. The chain combines TRBV18 with TRBJ1-5, with 11 nucleotides matching TRBD1. The J segment lost 3 bases and the V segment lost 4 bases, leaving 2 bases of the junction unmatched. Germline V gene lookup returns CDR1 KGHSH and CDR2 LQKENI. CDR3 size: 15 residues. CDR3 residues: CASSQDRGPNQPQHF. In DNA, the CDR3 is TGTGCCAGCTCACAGGACAGGGGGCCCAATCAGCCCCAGCATTTT.

V is TRBV28 and J is TRBJ2-5; TRBD2 matches at 9 bases. The CDR3 consists of 15 residues. The germline V gene has CDR1 MDHEN and CDR2 SYDVKM. The ends lost 2 bases at V and 7 bases at J; junction bases unmatched: 8. Here the CDR3 reads CASSLPASGAGTQYF. The CDR3 DNA sequence: TGTGCCAGCAGTTTACCGGCTAGCGGGGCGGGGACCCAGTACTTC.

This chain links TRBV30 with TRBJ2-1; tentatively, D is TRBD2 (6 bases). Germline values: CDR1 GTSNPN, CDR2 SVGIG (reference sequence). The CDR3 is 12 residues long. The V end lost 2 bases, the J end lost 9 bases, and 11 bases lay between the germline ends. The CDR3 bases are TGTGCCTGGAGTCGTTCCGGGGGTGAGCAGTTCTTC. Residues: CAWSRSGGEQFF.

The chain combines TRBV19 with TRBJ2-2; no definite D call. This CDR3 is 13 amino acids long. The germline gives CDR1 LNHDA, CDR2 SQIVND (reference sequence). The V and J ends lost 2 bases and 3 bases respectively, with 4 bases between them. CDR3 DNA: TGTGCCAGTAGTATAACCCACACCGGGGAGCTGTTTTTT. Encoded protein: CASSITHTGELFF.

The rearrangement links TRBV5-3 to TRBJ2-7; D gene ambiguous. TRBV5-3 is treated as an ORF (open reading frame) with a function not yet certain. The CDR3 is 14 amino acids. V gave up 4 bases and J gave up 4 bases, with 15 bases separating them. DNA of the CDR3: TGTGCCAGAAGCAAAAGTAGATTCCAATACGAGCAGTACTTC. Amino acids: CARSKSRFQYEQYF.

Only a few counts were recorded for this clone. The rearrangement joins TRBV5-7 to TRBJ2-5; D is ambiguous. TRBV5-7 belongs to the ORF category, with a function that is uncertain. The V end was cut by 6 bases, the J end by 4 bases, with 10 bases between. The CDR3 has 12 amino acids. This CDR3 reads CASTHWGETQYF. The CDR3 DNA sequence: TGTGCCAGCACCCATTGGGGAGAGACCCAGTACTTC.

V is TRBV15 and J is TRBJ2-3, with D perhaps matching TRBD2 (5 bases). The CDR3 length is 15 residues. Germline V gene lookup returns CDR1 LNHNV and CDR2 YYDKDF (reference sequence). V was cut by 0 bases and J by 0 bases, with 7 bases left in between. CDR3 bases: TGTGCCACCAGCAGAGATCGGGATAGCACAGATACGCAGTATTTT. Translated, it gives CATSRDRDSTDTQYF.

The V and J genes are TRBV2 and TRBJ2-7; 12 bases line up with TRBD1. The ends lost 6 bases at V and 9 bases at J; junction bases unmatched: 15. Germline assignment: CDR1 SNHLY and CDR2 FYNNEI. The CDR3 covers 16 residues. The CDR3 protein is CASSGALGTGGFVQYF. The CDR3 nucleotides read TGTGCCAGCAGCGGGGCGCTCGGGACAGGGGGCTTCGTGCAGTACTTC. Together with reference TRBV2 and TRBJ2-7, the CDR3 gives the full variable domain: EPEVTQTPSHQVTQMGQEVILRCVPISNHLYFYWYRQILGQKVEFLVSFYNNEISEKSEIFDDQFSVERPDGSNFTLKIRSTKLEDSAMYFCASSGALGTGGFVQYFGPGTRLTVT.

The rearrangement uses TRBV29-1 and TRBJ2-1, with D possibly TRBD2 on 6 matching bases. The length of the CDR3 is 12 residues. Per germline, CDR1 SQVTM and CDR2 ANQGSEA. V was cut by 4 bases and J by 6 bases, with 10 bases left in between. The CDR3 region is CSVVLAGNEQFF. The CDR3 DNA is TGCAGCGTTGTACTAGCCGGCAATGAGCAGTTCTTC.

The sample holds one count of this clone. The rearrangement joins TRBV29-1 to TRBJ2-1, with 9 bases lining up with TRBD2. The CDR3 consists of 14 residues. Germline V gene sequence: CDR1 SQVTM, CDR2 ANQGSEA. Trimming removed 4 bases from V and 4 bases from J; junction bases left unmatched: 5. The CDR3 region is CSVVLREGYNEQFF. In DNA, the CDR3 is TGCAGCGTTGTCTTGCGGGAGGGGTACAATGAGCAGTTCTTC.